The rows below give T cell receptor beta chains drawn from one sample of a study of blood T cell repertoires in COVID-19. The data were produced by immunoSEQ multiplex PCR, yet TCRdb's version contains in-frame clones alone and is incomplete. The sample has about 310,000 clones; roughly 84% are singletons. The sequenced material came from peripheral blood. These receptor sequences come from a man aged 45-65 years with active or convalescent COVID-19. The CDR3 runs from the conserved cysteine through the conserved F or W. A D gene is named only where the DNA matches it firmly. Not all rows give a size; the values are once, few, many and, for expanded clones, a class.

>TRBV25-1|TRBD2|16|TRBJ2-5|.
TGTGCCAGCAGTTTCCTGAAGCGGGGGGGCGAGGGGACCCAGTACTTC
CASSFLKRGGEGTQYF
>TRBV18|.|16|TRBJ1-3|.
TGTGCCAGCTCAGAAGGACAAGGCGGATCTGGAAACACCATATATTTT
CASSEGQGGSGNTIYF
>TRBV10-3|TRBD1|15|TRBJ1-5|.
TGTGCCATCAGTGATACAGGGGGTAGCAATCAGCCCCAACATTTT
CAISDTGGSNQPQHF
>TRBV24-1|TRBD1|14|TRBJ1-1|.
TGTGCCACCAGTGATGCTACAGGGGGCACTGAAGCTTTCTTT
CATSDATGGTEAFF
>TRBV30|.|13|TRBJ1-2|.
TGTGCCTGGAGCCTGGGAGCGTTAGGTGGCTACACCTTC
CAWSLGALGGYTF
>TRBV28|TRBD1|16|TRBJ1-2|.
TGTGCCAGCAGTTACCTACAGGGGTTGGGGATCTATGGCTACACCTTC
CASSYLQGLGIYGYTF
>TRBV7-3|TRBD1|15|TRBJ1-2|.
TGTGCCAGCAGCCAAAACCCCGGGACAGGGAGTGGCTACACCTTC
CASSQNPGTGSGYTF
>TRBV7-9|.|13|TRBJ1-6|.
TGTGCCAGCAGCTTAGATGCGTATTCACCCCTCCACTTT
CASSLDAYSPLHF
>TRBV19|TRBD2|15|TRBJ2-2|.
TGTGCCAGTAGTACCACCGGGGGGGCGACCGGGGAGCTGTTTTTT
CASSTTGGATGELFF
>TRBV19|.|15|TRBJ1-3|.
TGTGCCAGTAGAACGACAGGAGTCCCTGGAAACACCATATATTTT
CASRTTGVPGNTIYF
>TRBV6-2/TRBV6-3|.|16|TRBJ2-1|.
TGTGCCAGCAGTTTACTCGGGCTAGCATCCTACAATGAGCAGTTCTTC
CASSLLGLASYNEQFF
>TRBV4-2|.|13|TRBJ2-1|.
TGTGCCAGCAGCCCAGCGAAGGAGGGGAGGCAGTTCTTC
CASSPAKEGRQFF
>TRBV28|TRBD1|16|TRBJ2-7|.
TGTGCCAGCAGTTCCCCCCCGGACAGGGGGCCACGGGAGCAGTACTTC
CASSSPPDRGPREQYF
>TRBV3-1/TRBV3-2|.|15|TRBJ2-1|.
TGTGCCAGCAGCCAAGATCCGAGGTCTCCCAATGAGCAGTTCTTC
CASSQDPRSPNEQFF
>TRBV3-1/TRBV3-2|.|17|TRBJ2-2|.
TGTGCCAGCAGCCAAGGTTTGACGGGGGGCCTCGGCGGGGAGCTGTTTTTT
CASSQGLTGGLGGELFF
>TRBV25-1|TRBD2|13|TRBJ2-1|.
TGTGCCAGCAGTGGCCTAGCGGGAGGTGAGCAGTTCTTC
CASSGLAGGEQFF
>TRBV28|.|15|TRBJ1-5|.
TGTGCCAGCAGTTTTGGGACACTTAGCAATCAGCCCCAGCATTTT
CASSFGTLSNQPQHF
>TRBV10-3|TRBD1|15|TRBJ1-3|.
TGTGCCATCAGGGAACAGGGGCCCTCTGGAAACACCATATATTTT
CAIREQGPSGNTIYF
>TRBV28|.|15|TRBJ1-4|once
TGTGCCAGCAGCGTCCTTGGGGGCACTAATGAAAAACTGTTTTTT
CASSVLGGTNEKLFF
>TRBV28|.|13|TRBJ2-7|.
TGTGCCAGCACTATGGGCCAGGCCTACGAGCAGTACTTC
CASTMGQAYEQYF